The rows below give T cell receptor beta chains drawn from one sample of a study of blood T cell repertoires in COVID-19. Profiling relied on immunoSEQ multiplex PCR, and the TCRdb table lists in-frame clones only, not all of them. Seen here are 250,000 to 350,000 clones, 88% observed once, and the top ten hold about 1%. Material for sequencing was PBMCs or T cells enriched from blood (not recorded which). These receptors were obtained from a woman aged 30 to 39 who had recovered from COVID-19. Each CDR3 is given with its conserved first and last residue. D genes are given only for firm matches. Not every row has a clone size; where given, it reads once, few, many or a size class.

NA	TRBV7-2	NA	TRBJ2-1	TGTGCCAGCAGCTTATCTGAGAATGAGCAGTTCTTC	CASSLSENEQFF
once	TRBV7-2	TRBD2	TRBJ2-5	TGTGCCAGCAGCTTCCCTAGCGGGAGAGTGGCAGAGACCCAGTACTTC	CASSFPSGRVAETQYF
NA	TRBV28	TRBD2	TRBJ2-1	TGTGCCAGCAGCATTGTCGGGACTAGCGGGAGGGATGAGCAGTTCTTC	CASSIVGTSGRDEQFF
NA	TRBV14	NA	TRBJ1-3	TGTGCCAGCAGCCAAGATGCGGGCTCTGGAAACACCATATATTTT	CASSQDAGSGNTIYF
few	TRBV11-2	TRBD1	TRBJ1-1	TGTGCCAGCAGCGGGACAGGGTTGGGCACTGAAGCTTTCTTT	CASSGTGLGTEAFF
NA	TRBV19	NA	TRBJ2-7	TGTGCCAGTAGGGAGGACAGTTTAGCCTACGAGCAGTACTTC	CASREDSLAYEQYF
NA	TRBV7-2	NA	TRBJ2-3	TGTGCCAGCAGCAACCGACAGAAACCCACTAGCACAGATACGCAGTATTTT	CASSNRQKPTSTDTQYF
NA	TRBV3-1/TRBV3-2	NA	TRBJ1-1	TGTGCCAGCAGCCAAGAAGACTGGACAGCTGAAGCTTTCTTT	CASSQEDWTAEAFF
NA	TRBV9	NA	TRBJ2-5	TGTGCCAGCAGCGTAGCGGCAGGGAGGAGAGAGACCCAGTACTTC	CASSVAAGRRETQYF
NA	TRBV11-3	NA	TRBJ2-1	TGTGCCAGCAGTAGGACAGACCTCGCATACAATGAGCAGTTCTTC	CASSRTDLAYNEQFF
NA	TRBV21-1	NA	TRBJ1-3	TGTGCCAGCAGCAAACTGGGCAGGGGAAACACCATATATTTT	CASSKLGRGNTIYF
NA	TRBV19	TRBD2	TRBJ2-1	TGTGCCAGTAGTATAGTCCCGAGACTAGCGGGAGGTGAGCAGTTCTTC	CASSIVPRLAGGEQFF
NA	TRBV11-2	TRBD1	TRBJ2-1	TGTGCCAGCAGACCCGAGGGGGCTGCCTACAATGAGCAGTTCTTC	CASRPEGAAYNEQFF
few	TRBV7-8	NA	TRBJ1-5	TGTGCCAGCAGCCATACCGCCTTCATGCGAAATCAGCCCCAGCATTTT	CASSHTAFMRNQPQHF
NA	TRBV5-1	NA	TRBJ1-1	TGCGCCAGCAGCTTGGGCGGGGCGACAGCTCCATTGAACACTGAAGCTTTCTTT	CASSLGGATAPLNTEAFF
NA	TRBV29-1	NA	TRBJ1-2	TGCAGCGCCGAGGGTGGTAACTATGGCTACACCTTC	CSAEGGNYGYTF
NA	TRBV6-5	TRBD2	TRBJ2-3	TGTGCCAGCAGTTACGGATCTAGCGGTACGCAGTATTTT	CASSYGSSGTQYF
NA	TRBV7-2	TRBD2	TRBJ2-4	TGTGCCAGCAGCACCGGACTAGCGGGGGTCATTCAGTACTTC	CASSTGLAGVIQYF
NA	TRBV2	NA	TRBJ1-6	TGTGCCAGCAGTGAACTTGCGGTCGACTCCTGGGGAGGTTCACCCCTCCACTTT	CASSELAVDSWGGSPLHF
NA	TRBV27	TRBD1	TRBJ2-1	TGTGCCAGCAGTTTATTGGACAGGGGCCGGGGTGAGCAGTTCTTC	CASSLLDRGRGEQFF
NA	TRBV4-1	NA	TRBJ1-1	TGCGCCAGCAGCCCCGCTTTGGCCGCCGAAGCTTTCTTT	CASSPALAAEAFF